Given below is one TCR beta chain in context. Its antigen is currently unknown. The sequenced fragment ends 3 residues before the CDR3 boundary, so the rest is inferred from the germline J gene. This entry is derived from a study of Tregs in tolerant kidney transplant recipients. Study-wide points: Expanding Tregs on activated donor B cells appeared to best identify donor-specific TCRbeta clones. Changing PCR primers prevented nucleotide comparison between some patients' samples.

Here immunoSEQ multiplex PCR was the method, and the copy in TCRdb shows in-frame clones only, minus some. Seen in this sample are 45,000 to 55,000 clones; the ten most common clones hold around 0.8%. CD4+CD25+CD127- Tregs, CD4+CD25- non-Tregs, CD4 and CD8 cells were sorted. V lost 3 bases, J lost 4 bases, and 7 bases lay in between. CDR3 length equals 13 residues. Germline V gene sequence: CDR1 KGHSH, CDR2 LQKENI. Sequencing was performed on CD4+ T cells from blood, taken before the transplant. This clonotype was obtained from a human donor who received a combined kidney and bone marrow transplant. The chain uses TRBV18 and TRBJ2-1, with D possibly matching TRBD2 (5 bases). CDR3 DNA (partial): TGTGCCAGCTCACCTGAGGGTTACAATGAG. It is translated as CASSPEGYNE. The whole CDR3 protein reads CASSPEGYNEQFF.